The 21 T cell receptor beta chains reported below all come from one sample, sequenced in a study of brain T cells in children with intractable seizures. Assay used: immunoSEQ multiplex PCR; TCRdb lists only in-frame clones, some missing. The data contain around 80,000 clones, around 90% of them seen just once; the ten biggest clones take up approximately 25%. This material consisted of peripheral blood, taken at surgery. All receptors derive from a girl between 2 and 10 years old with Rasmussen encephalitis and intractable seizures.

This clone showed up just a few times. The chain joins TRBV10-1 to TRBJ2-2, with a weak D call TRBD2 (6 bases). CDR1 is WNHNN, CDR2 SYGVQD, per germline (reference sequence). The CDR3 is 15 residues long. With 0 bases removed from V and 1 base from J, the gap between germline ends came to 6 bases. In nucleotides, the CDR3 is TGCGCCAGCAGTGAGTCGGGGGGGAACACCGGGGAGCTGTTTTTT. Protein: CASSESGGNTGELFF.

The V and J genes are TRBV29-1 and TRBJ1-6; D is perhaps TRBD1 (6 bases). The V gene lost 4 bases and the J gene lost 6 bases, with 13 bases spanning the gap. The CDR3 contains 14 residues. In germline, CDR1 is SQVTM, CDR2 ANQGSEA. CDR3 in DNA: TGCAGCGTTGGAGGGGACACCATTAATTCACCCCTCCACTTT. This sequence encodes CSVGGDTINSPLHF. Variable domain in full (rest from reference TRBV29-1 and TRBJ1-6): SAVISQKPSRDICQRGTSLTIQCQVDSQVTMMFWYRQQPGQSLTLIATANQGSEATYESGFVIDKFPISRPNLTFSTLTVSNMSPEDSSIYLCSVGGDTINSPLHFGNGTRLTVT.

This rearrangement joins TRBV7-6 to TRBJ1-2, with TRBD1 matching over 11 bases. Germline V gene data show CDR1 as SGHVS and CDR2 as FNYEAQ. The CDR3 loop spans 18 amino acids. Germline trimming cut 6 bases from V and 4 bases from J; bases unmatched to any gene: 16. The CDR3 DNA is TGTGCCAGCAGTCATGCGCTTGGCGGACAGGGGGCTACCTATGGCTACACCTTC. It yields the protein CASSHALGGQGATYGYTF.

This clone was observed once. The rearrangement joins TRBV18 to TRBJ2-1; 10 bases fit TRBD1. The CDR3 spans 15 residues. CDR1 KGHSH and CDR2 LQKENI come from the germline V gene. V lost 4 bases to trimming and J lost 7 bases; unmatched junction nucleotides: 7. The CDR3 nucleotides are TGTGCCAGCTCACAAGACAGGGGGCCGGTAAATGAGCAGTTCTTC. Translating it yields CASSQDRGPVNEQFF.

Here the CDR3 DNA reads TGTGCCACCAGTGATTCCCCCCATACTAGCGGGAGATCGCGTGAGCAGTTCTTC. Its protein is CATSDSPHTSGRSREQFF. The chain couples TRBV24-1 to TRBJ2-1; TRBD2 agrees at 11 bases. This CDR3 contains 18 residues. Germline-derived CDR1 and CDR2 are KGHDR and SFDVKD. Losses at the gene ends were 2 bases for V and 9 bases for J; bases not matched to a gene: 14.

The rearrangement links TRBV10-1 to TRBJ1-1, with D possibly being TRBD1 (5 bases). Germline lookup yields CDR1 WNHNN and CDR2 SYGVQD (reference sequence). The V and J ends lost 0 bases and 11 bases respectively, with 13 bases between them. This CDR3 comprises 13 residues. The CDR3 loop is CASSESPDWDAFF. The CDR3 DNA reads TGCGCCAGCAGTGAGTCTCCGGACTGGGACGCTTTCTTT.

The chain employs TRBV27 and TRBJ1-3; a weak D match, TRBD1 (5 bases). The length of the CDR3 is 14 residues. V lost 5 bases to trimming and J lost 0 bases, with 8 bases between them. Germline loops: CDR1 MNHEY, CDR2 SMNVEV (reference sequence). CDR3 nucleotide sequence: TGTGCCAGCAGTCAGACAGTCTCTGGAAACACCATATATTTT. This encodes CASSQTVSGNTIYF.

This rearrangement joins TRBV5-6 to TRBJ1-2; the match to TRBD1 covers 7 bases. Germline assignment: CDR1 SGHDT and CDR2 YYEEEE. The trim removed 7 bases at V and 4 bases at J, leaving 16 bases unmatched. The CDR3 contains 16 residues. The DNA for the CDR3 is TGTGCCAGCGGCGAGGGGGACAGAGCCAACTTCTATGGCTACACCTTC. This gives the protein CASGEGDRANFYGYTF.

The CDR3 DNA reads as TGTGCCAGCAGGTCGGACAGGGGAGAAGAAAAACTGTTTTTT. This gives the protein CASRSDRGEEKLFF. The chain combines TRBV2 with TRBJ1-4; 9 bases map to TRBD1. Germline V gives CDR1 SNHLY, CDR2 FYNNEI. Losses at the gene ends were 6 bases for V and 8 bases for J; bases not matched to a gene: 7. The CDR3 runs to 14 residues. Based on the CDR3 plus reference TRBV2 and TRBJ1-4, the full variable domain is EPEVTQTPSHQVTQMGQEVILRCVPISNHLYFYWYRQILGQKVEFLVSFYNNEISEKSEIFDDQFSVERPDGSNFTLKIRSTKLEDSAMYFCASRSDRGEEKLFFGSGTQLSVL.

This sequence joins TRBV12-3 or TRBV12-4 and TRBJ2-6; no firm D call. CDR3 length: 13 amino acids. The V end lost 7 bases, the J end lost 0 bases, and 4 bases lay between the germline ends. The CDR3 coding sequence is TGTGCCAGCATGTACTCTGGGGCCAACGTCCTGACTTTC. It translates to CASMYSGANVLTF.

The chain couples TRBV12-3 or TRBV12-4 to TRBJ2-3; D ambiguous. The CDR3 has 12 residues. V was cut by 2 bases and J by 5 bases, with 5 bases left in between. The DNA for the CDR3 is TGTGCCAGCAGTTTATTGGAAGATACGCAGTATTTT. Protein: CASSLLEDTQYF.

J is TRBJ2-2 and V is TRBV5-1; no firm D call. Per germline, CDR1 SGHRS and CDR2 YFSETQ. The CDR3 is 14 residues long. The V gene lost 1 base and the J gene lost 7 bases, with 11 bases spanning the gap. The CDR3 DNA is TGCGCCAGCAGCTTGCTCGGCCCGGGCGGGGAGCTGTTTTTT. It yields the protein CASSLLGPGGELFF.

CDR3 in DNA: TGTGCCTGGAATGACAGGGGGCACTACGAGCAGTACTTC. Its translation: CAWNDRGHYEQYF. V usage is TRBV30 and J usage is TRBJ2-7; TRBD1 agrees at 10 bases. Germline assignment: CDR1 GTSNPN and CDR2 SVGIG (reference sequence). The CDR3 loop spans 13 amino acids. J lost 3 bases, V lost 4 bases, and 3 bases had no gene match. Combining the CDR3 with reference TRBV30 and TRBJ2-7 gives the whole variable domain SQTIHQWPATLVQPVGSPLSLECTVEGTSNPNLYWYRQAAGRGLQLLFYSVGIGQISSEVPQNLSASRPQDRQFILSSKKLLLSDSGFYLCAWNDRGHYEQYFGPGTRLTVT.

The chain is built from TRBV19 and TRBJ1-1, with D unresolved. CDR3 length equals 13 residues. From germline, CDR1 is LNHDA and CDR2 SQIVND (reference sequence). V lost 7 bases and J lost 0, with 9 bases in between. As DNA, the CDR3 is TGTGCCAGTAAGGATCCCTTGAACACTGAAGCTTTCTTT. It is translated as CASKDPLNTEAFF.

V gene TRBV19 combines with J gene TRBJ1-1; weak D call: TRBD1 (5 bases). The CDR3 extends over 15 amino acids. V was pared by 7 bases and J by 2 bases, with 17 bases between. The germline gives CDR1 LNHDA, CDR2 SQIVND (reference sequence). The CDR3 DNA follows: TGTGCCAGTATTATCCAACCGGGACGCAACACTGAAGCTTTCTTT. It specifies CASIIQPGRNTEAFF.

DNA for the CDR3: TGTGCCAGTACCCAGCCCCCCGACTACTATGGCTACACCTTC. This codes for CASTQPPDYYGYTF. The chain links TRBV19 to TRBJ1-2; D not certain. Between the trimmed V and J ends, which lost 7 bases and 3 bases, there was a span of 15 bases. The CDR3 sequence is 14 residues long. Looked up from germline, CDR1 is LNHDA and CDR2 is SQIVND (reference sequence).

The CDR3 nucleotides read TGCAGCGTGAGTGGGGCCGGCACCTATGGCTACACCTTC. Protein: CSVSGAGTYGYTF. The chain combines TRBV29-1 with TRBJ1-2; tentatively, D is TRBD1 (5 bases). This CDR3 has 13 residues. Trimming removed 6 bases from V and 4 bases from J, with 15 bases in between. Germline lookup yields CDR1 SQVTM and CDR2 ANQGSEA.

The chain links TRBV13 to TRBJ1-1; D is unclear. The germline gives CDR1 PRHDT, CDR2 FYEKMQ (reference sequence). The CDR3 covers 13 residues. The V end lost 5 bases, the J end lost 4 bases, and 11 bases lay between the germline ends. DNA of the CDR3: TGTGCCAGCAGCCGGGGTTCGGGCACTGAAGCTTTCTTT. Its translation is CASSRGSGTEAFF.

The chain joins TRBV6-5 to TRBJ2-5, with D unclear. The CDR3 length is 15 residues. Trimming cost V 0 bases and J 5 bases, with 13 bases left between them. Germline values: CDR1 MNHEY, CDR2 SVGAGI. DNA for the CDR3: TGTGCCAGCAGTTACTCTGCGATAGGTGGTGAGACCCAGTACTTC. Amino acid sequence: CASSYSAIGGETQYF.

As for this clone: An end of the junction does not agree with germline; a read error may underlie this. This chain links TRBV7-7 with TRBJ1-4, with D possibly matching TRBD1 (6 bases). The germline V gene has CDR1 SSHAT and CDR2 FNYEAQ (reference sequence). This CDR3 is built from 13 residues. CDR3 nucleotide sequence: TGTGCTAGCAGCCCGCAGGGGAACGAAAAACTGTTTTTT. It encodes CASSPQGNEKLFF.

This clone was detected once. The chain uses TRBV6-5 and TRBJ1-2, with 7 bases matching TRBD1. CDR3 length: 13 amino acids. J lost 2 bases, V lost 6 bases, and 3 bases had no gene match. Germline V gene data show CDR1 as MNHEY and CDR2 as SVGAGI. CDR3 region: CASRRGGNYGYTF. CDR3 sequence (DNA): TGTGCCAGCAGGCGAGGGGGCAACTATGGCTACACCTTC.